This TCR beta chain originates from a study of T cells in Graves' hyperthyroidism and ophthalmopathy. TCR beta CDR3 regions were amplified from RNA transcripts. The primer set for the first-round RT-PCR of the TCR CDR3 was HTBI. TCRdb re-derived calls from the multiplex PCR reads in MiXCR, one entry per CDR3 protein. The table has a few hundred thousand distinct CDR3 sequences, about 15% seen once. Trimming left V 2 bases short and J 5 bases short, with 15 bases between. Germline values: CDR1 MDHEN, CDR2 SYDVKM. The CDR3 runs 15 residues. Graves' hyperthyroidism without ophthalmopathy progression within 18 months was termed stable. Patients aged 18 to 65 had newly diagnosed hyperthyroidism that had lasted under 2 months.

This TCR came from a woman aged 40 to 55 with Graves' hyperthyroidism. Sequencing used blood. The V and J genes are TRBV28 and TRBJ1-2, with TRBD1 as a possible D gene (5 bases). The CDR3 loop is CASSLTGVKSYGYTF. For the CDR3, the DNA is TGTGCCAGCAGTTTAACGGGGGTTAAGAGTTATGGCTACACCTTC.